Below, 20 T cell receptor beta chains from the same sample are listed, as sequenced in a study of T cell clonality in common variable immunodeficiency. Some clones are missing from TCRdb's copy, which holds only in-frame ones; the method was immunoSEQ multiplex PCR. The sample is made up of over 55,000 clones, none counted only once. Specimen: peripheral blood mononuclear cells. These receptors were obtained from a person between 18 and 75 years old in good health.

This clone came up a few times. The observed sequence ends 3 residues before the CDR3 terminus, with the missing tail filled in from the germline J gene. The V and J genes are TRBV7-6 and TRBJ1-1; 11 positions match TRBD1. V dropped 5 bases and J dropped 4; count of bases not matched to a gene: 6. Germline values: CDR1 SGHVS, CDR2 FNYEAQ. This CDR3 has 15 residues. The CDR3 DNA, read in part, is TGTGCCAGCAGCGCAGGGACAGGGGGAACCACTGAA. Protein: CASSAGTGGTTE. In full, the CDR3 reads CASSAGTGGTTEAFF.

There are many counts of this clone. With the read ending 3 residues before the CDR3 end, the germline J gene is used to fill in that end. This chain connects TRBV2 to TRBJ1-4, with D tentatively TRBD1 (5 bases). Germline CDR1 is SNHLY and CDR2 is FYNNEI. V was trimmed by 5 bases and J by 4 bases, leaving 8 bases between them. The CDR3 contains 13 residues. The CDR3 DNA, read in part, is TGTGCCAGCAGTAGAGACAGTAATGAAAAA. Its translation is CASSRDSNEK. The CDR3 as a whole reads CASSRDSNEKLFF.

This clone was counted many times. The junction differs from germline at one of its ends, possibly a read error. The CDR3 end is not reached by the read, which stops 3 residues before it; the germline J gene fills it in. This chain links TRBV4-2 with TRBJ2-1, with D possibly being TRBD2 (6 bases). Germline CDR1 reads LGHNA; CDR2 reads YNFKEQ. The CDR3 length is 16 residues. CDR3 sequence: CASSQDSGHSYNEQFF. The CDR3 bases that were read are TGCGCCAGCAGCCAGGATAGCGGCCACTCTTACAATGAG.

This clone has at least ten counts. The read comes to an end 3 residues before the CDR3 does, leaving the germline J gene to fill in the end. The chain couples TRBV29-1 to TRBJ1-2; TRBD1 might be the D (6 bases). The CDR3 has 14 residues. Germline CDR1 and CDR2: SQVTM and ANQGSEA. V was trimmed by 1 base and J by 5 bases, leaving 14 bases between them. Here the CDR3 reads CSVEATGLEYGYTF. The CDR3 DNA, read in part, is TGCAGCGTTGAAGCTACAGGGTTAGAGTATGGC. Full variable domain (remainder filled in from reference TRBV29-1 and TRBJ1-2): SAVISQKPSRDICQRGTSLTIQCQVDSQVTMMFWYRQQPGQSLTLIATANQGSEATYESGFVIDKFPISRPNLTFSTLTVSNMSPEDSSIYLCSVEATGLEYGYTFGSGTRLTVV.

This clone has at least ten counts. The read gets to within 3 residues of the CDR3 end, and the germline J gene fills in the rest. This chain connects TRBV29-1 to TRBJ2-7, with a possible D match to TRBD1 (6 bases). CDR3 length equals 14 residues. V gave up 0 bases and J gave up 1 base, with 10 bases separating them. Germline V CDR1 and CDR2: SQVTM, ANQGSEA. The CDR3 bases that were read are TGCAGCGTTGAAGATAGGGGGAAATCCTACGAG. Protein product: CSVEDRGKSYE. The whole CDR3 region reads CSVEDRGKSYEQYF.

This clone occurred many times. The read falls 3 residues short of the CDR3 end, and the missing part is taken from the germline J gene. The rearrangement links TRBV6-2 or TRBV6-3 to TRBJ2-1, with a possible D match to TRBD2 (5 bases). In germline, CDR1 is MNHEY, CDR2 SVGEGT. Trimming took 5 bases from V and 0 from J, leaving 14 bases between them. The CDR3 is made up of 16 amino acids. CDR3 sequence: CASSSSSGSSYNEQFF. Partial CDR3 DNA: TGTGCCAGCAGTAGCTCAAGCGGAAGCTCCTACAATGAG.

This clone appeared many times. Coverage ceases 3 residues before the CDR3 finishes, and the germline J gene fills in the end. V is TRBV5-1 and J is TRBJ1-4; 11 bases agree with TRBD1. There are 13 residues in the CDR3. The germline V gene has CDR1 SGHRS and CDR2 YFSETQ. J lost 10 bases, V lost 3 bases, and 2 bases had no gene match. The chain's CDR3 is CASSSGQGAKLFF. Incomplete CDR3 DNA: TGCGCCAGCAGCTCTGGACAGGGGGCAAAA.

This clone was seen ten or more times. The missing CDR3 end, 3 residues past where the read stops, is filled in from the germline J gene. V gene TRBV12-5 combines with J gene TRBJ2-5, with a tentative D call TRBD1 (5 bases). The CDR3 contains 14 residues. The V gene lost 2 bases and the J gene lost 2 bases, with 9 bases spanning the gap. Germline V CDR1 and CDR2: LGHNT, FRNRAP. The CDR3 DNA, read in part, is TGTGCTAGTGGTTTGATGCCAGGGCAAGAGACC. It codes for CASGLMPGQET. The whole CDR3 sequence reads CASGLMPGQETQYF.

This clone showed up many times. The read halts 3 residues ahead of the CDR3 end, with the missing end drawn from the germline J gene. This sequence joins TRBV5-8 and TRBJ2-7; possibly TRBD1 for D (6 bases). Trimming removed 5 bases from V and 0 bases from J, with 9 bases in between. The CDR3 totals 13 residues. Germline V CDR1 and CDR2: SGHTS, YDEGEE. The covered CDR3 bases are TGTGCCAGCAGACGGACAGACTCCTACGAG. Amino acids: CASRRTDSYE. The CDR3 reads in full as CASRRTDSYEQYF.

This clone was observed many times. The CDR3 goes on 3 residues after the read ends, and that part is filled in from the germline J gene. This chain links TRBV5-1 with TRBJ1-1; 7 bases are shared with TRBD1. The CDR3 is made up of 12 amino acids. The V segment lost 4 bases and the J segment 5 bases; nucleotides outside the gene matches: 2. The germline V gene has CDR1 SGHRS and CDR2 YFSETQ. CDR3 protein: CASSTQGTEAFF. The sequenced part of the CDR3 DNA is TGCGCCAGCAGCACACAGGGGACTGAA.

Of note for this clone: Its ends do not fully match the called genes, so a read error is possible. The sequenced fragment ends 3 residues before the CDR3 boundary, so the rest is inferred from the germline J gene. Additional DNA sequences in this sample encode the identical CDR3. The J gene is TRBJ2-5, the V gene TRBV7-9; TRBD1 or TRBD2 may be the D gene (5 bases each). This CDR3 is 15 amino acids long. In germline, CDR1 is SEHNR, CDR2 FQNEAQ (reference sequence). The CDR3: CASSLAPDTQETQYF. Partial CDR3 DNA: TGTGCCAGTAGCTTAGCGCCGGACACACAAGAGACC.

On this clone: The read is 3 residues too short to cover the CDR3 end, so that end is filled in from the germline J gene. The rearrangement joins TRBV30 to TRBJ2-7; D not certain. The V gene's germline CDR1 is GTSNPN and CDR2 SVGIG (reference sequence). Trimming stripped 4 bases from V and 1 base from J, with 5 bases between. The CDR3 is made up of 11 amino acids. Partial CDR3 DNA: TGTGCCTGGACAGATTCCTACGAG. It encodes CAWTDSYE. The CDR3, in full, reads CAWTDSYEQYF.

The table lists this clone with a few counts. The read ends 3 residues shy of where the CDR3 ends; the end is completed using the germline J gene. V and J are TRBV7-2 and TRBJ1-2; TRBD1 is a possible D gene (5 bases). The germline V gene encodes CDR1 SGHTA and CDR2 FQGNSA. CDR3 length equals 14 residues. V lost 6 bases and J 5 bases, leaving 16 bases between the germline ends. The CDR3: CASSPRDSSYGYTF. CDR3 bases read: TGTGCCAGCAGTCCCCGAGACAGTAGTTATGGC.

This clone was found many times. The read ends 3 residues before the CDR3 terminus; that terminus is restored from the germline J gene. The chain couples TRBV4-1 to TRBJ2-7; 10 bases agree with TRBD2. This CDR3 contains 15 residues. V shed 1 base and J 3 bases; nucleotides not matched to a gene: 3. Germline assignment: CDR1 MGHRA and CDR2 YSYEKL. The CDR3 loop is CASSQGQREGYEQYF. Partial CDR3 DNA: TGCGCCAGCAGCCAAGGGCAGCGGGAGGGCTACGAG.

This clone has at least ten counts. Read coverage stops 3 residues before the CDR3 terminus; the germline J gene supplies the remainder. V usage is TRBV5-1 and J usage is TRBJ2-7; D unclear. Germline V gene sequence: CDR1 SGHRS, CDR2 YFSETQ. The CDR3 is made up of 13 amino acids. The germline V and J ends were trimmed by 4 bases and 1 base, with 9 bases remaining between them. CDR3 DNA (partial): TGCGCCAGCAGCACCGGGTCTTCCTACGAG. Translated: CASSTGSSYE. The full-length CDR3 reads as CASSTGSSYEQYF.

This clone was seen repeatedly, ten times or more. The read falls 3 residues short of the CDR3 end, and the missing part is taken from the germline J gene. V gene TRBV12-3 or TRBV12-4 combines with J gene TRBJ2-5; no reliable D call. Deletions cut 4 bases from V and 1 base from J, with 4 bases between. The CDR3 totals 12 residues. The CDR3 DNA, read in part, is TGTGCCAGCAGTTCCTGCCAAGAGACC. Amino acid sequence: CASSSCQET. The CDR3 in full is CASSSCQETQYF.

This clone was counted at least ten times. The CDR3 end is not reached by the read, which stops 3 residues before it; the germline J gene fills it in. J is TRBJ2-2 and V is TRBV12-3 or TRBV12-4; D is uncertain. This CDR3 contains 15 residues. Trimming took off 3 bases at V and 5 bases at J, with 13 bases between the two ends. The CDR3 bases that were read are TGTGCCAGCAGTTTTCTGCGCTCACCTACCGGGGAG. Residues: CASSFLRSPTGE. From start to end, the CDR3 is CASSFLRSPTGELFF.

The table lists this clone with many counts. The CDR3 end falls 3 residues outside the read, so it is completed with the germline J gene. V gene TRBV6-1 combines with J gene TRBJ1-5, with 8 bases fitting TRBD1. The CDR3 is 16 amino acids. Germline V gives CDR1 MNHNS, CDR2 SASEGT. V gave up 2 bases and J gave up 4 bases; unmatched junction bases: 7. Partial CDR3 DNA: TGTGCCAGCAGTGAACACCCCGGGACAGGAAATCAGCCC. Translated: CASSEHPGTGNQP. The whole CDR3 protein reads CASSEHPGTGNQPQHF.

With respect to this clone: The read stops 3 residues short of the end of the CDR3; the missing end is completed from the germline J gene. The genes are TRBV2 and TRBJ1-6, with 10 bases identical to TRBD1. This CDR3 contains 13 residues. CDR1 SNHLY and CDR2 FYNNEI come from the germline V gene. J lost 7 bases, V lost 9 bases, and 3 bases had no gene match. CDR3 DNA (partial): TGTGCCAGGAGGGGACAGGGGAATTCACCC. Protein product: CARRGQGNSP. The whole CDR3 is CARRGQGNSPLHF.

This clone was observed at least ten times. The DNA ends 3 residues before the CDR3 does, and the rest of the CDR3 is filled in from the germline J gene. The chain uses TRBV28 and TRBJ2-7, with 10 bases lining up with TRBD1. Germline V gene lookup returns CDR1 MDHEN and CDR2 SYDVKM. V lost 5 bases and J lost 0; bases outside the gene matches: 4. The CDR3 has 15 amino acids. Here the CDR3 reads CASSGRTGGSYEQYF. Incomplete CDR3 DNA: TGTGCCAGCAGTGGAAGGACAGGGGGCTCCTACGAG.